The 9 T cell receptor beta chains reported below all come from one sample, sequenced in a study of identical twins. TCRdb re-derived calls from the 5' RACE reads in MiXCR, one entry per CDR3 protein. The data hold 300,000 to 400,000 distinct CDR3 sequences, with approximately 8.7% observed a single time. The sample consisted of naive T cells sorted from blood. The receptors were sampled from a woman aged 45-59 years in good health.

This clonotype was counted many times. The genes are TRBV12-3 or TRBV12-4 and TRBJ1-2; D perhaps matches TRBD1 (6 bases). CDR3 length: 16 residues. The ends were cut back, 5 bases at V and 2 bases at J, with 18 bases in the middle. The CDR3 reads CASSVPGALRNYGYTF. CDR3 nucleotide sequence: TGTGCCAGCAGTGTGCCAGGGGCCTTAAGAAACTATGGCTACACCTTC.

This clonotype was recorded many times. In DNA, the CDR3 is TGTGCCAGCAGTTTATCAAGGGGCGCTGAAGCTTTCTTT. Translated: CASSLSRGAEAFF. The chain is built from TRBV27 and TRBJ1-1; tentatively, D is TRBD1 (5 bases). V lost 0 bases and J lost 6, with 8 bases in between. The CDR3 consists of 13 residues. Germline-derived CDR1 and CDR2 are MNHEY and SMNVEV (reference sequence).

This clonotype was detected only a few times. The chain has TRBV7-6 and TRBJ2-1; no clear D. Trimming shortened V by 5 bases and J by 7 bases, and 12 bases separated the two germline ends. The germline CDR1 and CDR2 sequences are SGHVS and FNYEAQ. The CDR3 is made up of 13 amino acids. CDR3 protein: CASSESGRNEQFF. The CDR3 DNA reads as TGTGCCAGCAGCGAATCGGGTCGGAATGAGCAGTTCTTC.

At least ten counts were recorded for this clonotype. The chain has TRBV12-5 and TRBJ1-5, with TRBD1 matching over 9 bases. This CDR3 is 15 amino acids long. Germline CDR1 reads LGHNT; CDR2 reads FRNRAP. V was pared by 7 bases and J by 0 bases, with 4 bases of the junction left unmatched. The CDR3 DNA follows: TGTGCTAGTGCCCCGGGACAGGGTAGCAATCAGCCCCAGCATTTT. Encoded protein: CASAPGQGSNQPQHF.

The chain links TRBV29-1 to TRBJ2-5; D is tentatively TRBD1 or TRBD2 (6 bases each). CDR1 SQVTM and CDR2 ANQGSEA come from the germline V gene. Trimming stripped 3 bases from V and 5 bases from J, with 10 bases between. The CDR3 totals 12 residues. The DNA for the CDR3 is TGCAGCGTTGACGGGGGCTGGGAGACCCAGTACTTC. Protein product: CSVDGGWETQYF.

Only a few counts were recorded for this clonotype. The chain recombines TRBV5-1 with TRBJ1-4; D unresolved. Germline CDR1 is SGHRS and CDR2 is YFSETQ. The CDR3 extends over 14 amino acids. Trimming stripped 0 bases from V and 5 bases from J, with 8 bases between. CDR3 residues: CASSLVGSNEKLFF. As DNA, the CDR3 is TGCGCCAGCAGCTTGGTAGGGTCAAATGAAAAACTGTTTTTT.

J is TRBJ2-7 and V is TRBV28, with 12 bases fitting TRBD2. This CDR3 comprises 15 residues. The germline V gene encodes CDR1 MDHEN and CDR2 SYDVKM. J was trimmed by 1 base and V by 6 bases; bases with no gene match: 4. The DNA for the CDR3 is TGTGCCAGCAGAGGGACTAGCGGGCTATCCTACGAGCAGTACTTC. Translation: CASRGTSGLSYEQYF.

The chain employs TRBV12-3 or TRBV12-4 and TRBJ2-2, with 7 bases lining up with TRBD2. V lost 6 bases to trimming and J lost 6 bases; unmatched junction nucleotides: 13. This CDR3 spans 16 amino acids. The CDR3 nucleotides are TGTGCCAGCAGACCGAAGATGGGGGGAGGGCCCGGGGAGCTGTTTTTT. It is translated as CASRPKMGGGPGELFF.

The chain uses TRBV5-1 and TRBJ2-2; D is ambiguous. In germline, CDR1 is SGHRS, CDR2 YFSETQ. This CDR3 contains 13 residues. The V end lost 5 bases, the J end lost 4 bases, and 9 bases lay between the germline ends. In DNA form, the CDR3 reads TGCGCCAGCAGGGGAAGGAGCACCGGGGAGCTGTTTTTT. Encoded protein: CASRGRSTGELFF.